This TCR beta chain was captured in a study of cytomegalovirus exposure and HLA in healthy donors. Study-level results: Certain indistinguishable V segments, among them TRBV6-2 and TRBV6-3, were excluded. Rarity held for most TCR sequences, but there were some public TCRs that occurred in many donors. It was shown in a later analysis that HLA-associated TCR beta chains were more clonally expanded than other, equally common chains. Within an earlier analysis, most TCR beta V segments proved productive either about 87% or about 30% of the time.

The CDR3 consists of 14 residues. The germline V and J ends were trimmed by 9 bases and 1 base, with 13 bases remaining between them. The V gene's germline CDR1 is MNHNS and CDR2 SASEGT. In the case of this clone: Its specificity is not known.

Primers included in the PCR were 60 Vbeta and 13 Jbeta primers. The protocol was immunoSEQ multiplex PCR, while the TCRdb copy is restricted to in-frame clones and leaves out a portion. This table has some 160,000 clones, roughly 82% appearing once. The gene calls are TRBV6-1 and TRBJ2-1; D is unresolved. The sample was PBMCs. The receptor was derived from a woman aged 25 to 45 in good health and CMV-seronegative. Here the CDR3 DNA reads TGTGCCAGTCTCGAGGCACCTTCCTACAATGAGCAGTTCTTC. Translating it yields CASLEAPSYNEQFF.